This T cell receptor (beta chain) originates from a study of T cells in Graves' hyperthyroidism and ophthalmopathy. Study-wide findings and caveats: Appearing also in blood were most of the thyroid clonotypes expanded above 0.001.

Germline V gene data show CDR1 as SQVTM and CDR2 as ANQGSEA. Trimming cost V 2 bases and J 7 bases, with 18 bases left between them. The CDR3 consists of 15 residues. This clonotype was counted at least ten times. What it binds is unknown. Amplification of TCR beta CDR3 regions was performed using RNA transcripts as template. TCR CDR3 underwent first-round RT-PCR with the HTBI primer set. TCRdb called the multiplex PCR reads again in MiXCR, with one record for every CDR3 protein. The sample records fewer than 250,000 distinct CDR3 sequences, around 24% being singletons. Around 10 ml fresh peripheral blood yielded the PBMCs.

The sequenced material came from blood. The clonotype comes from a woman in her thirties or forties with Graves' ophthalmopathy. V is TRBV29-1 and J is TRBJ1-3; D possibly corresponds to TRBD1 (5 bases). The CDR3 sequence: CSVETFGGAANTIYF. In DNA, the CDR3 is TGCAGCGTTGAAACGTTCGGGGGAGCCGCTAACACCATATATTTT.